This TCR beta chain was identified during a study of Ad26.COV2.S vaccination and SARS-CoV-2 variants. Overall study: As a participant in COV1001, the donor was in the Ad26.COV2.S trial arm. Recipients of Ad26.COV2.S got it intramuscularly, once or twice 56 days apart.

Using immunoSEQ multiplex PCR, the repertoire was profiled, and TCRdb retains in-frame clones only, with some absent. There are about 350,000 clones in the sample; about 86% occur only once, and about 10% lies in the top ten. Study-level findings and limits: Participants in the vaccine arm had higher spike-specific TCR breadth; placebo recipients had lower.

Stated treatment: roughly 20 received Ad26.COV2.S at low or high dose, single or two shots; about 5 received placebo; per-sample allocation not given. The samples were gathered on day 63 after the first injection of vaccine or placebo. The CDR3 contains 15 residues. From germline, CDR1 is SNHLY and CDR2 FYNNEI. J gave up 3 bases and V 5 bases, and 4 bases lay outside the gene matches. In the case of this clone: Its target is unknown.

This specimen consisted of peripheral blood, obtained in a trial of Ad26.COV2.S vaccine versus placebo. V and J are TRBV2 and TRBJ2-1; 10 nucleotides align to TRBD1. This receptor was identified in a person aged 18 to 65 who received the Ad26.COV2.S COVID-19 vaccine or a placebo. CDR3 DNA sequence: TGTGCCAGCAGTCGGGGGGACAGGGGCTACAATGAGCAGTTCTTC. Amino acid sequence: CASSRGDRGYNEQFF.